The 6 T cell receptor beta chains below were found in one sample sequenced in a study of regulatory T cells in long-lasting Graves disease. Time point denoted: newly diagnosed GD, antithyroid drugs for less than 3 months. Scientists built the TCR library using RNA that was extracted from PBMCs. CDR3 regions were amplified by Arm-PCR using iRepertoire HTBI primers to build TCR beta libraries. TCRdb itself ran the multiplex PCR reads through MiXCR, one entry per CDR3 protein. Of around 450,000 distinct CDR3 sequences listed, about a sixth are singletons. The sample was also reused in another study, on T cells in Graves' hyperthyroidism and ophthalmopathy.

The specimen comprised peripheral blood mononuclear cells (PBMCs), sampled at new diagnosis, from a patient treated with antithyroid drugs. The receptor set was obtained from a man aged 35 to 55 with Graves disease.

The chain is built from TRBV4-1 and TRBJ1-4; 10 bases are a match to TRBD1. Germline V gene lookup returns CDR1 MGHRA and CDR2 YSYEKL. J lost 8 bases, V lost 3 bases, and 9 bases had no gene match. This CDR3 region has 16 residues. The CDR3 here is CASSQGTGDPGEKLFF. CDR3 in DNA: TGCGCCAGCAGCCAGGGGACAGGGGACCCGGGGGAAAAACTGTTTTTT.

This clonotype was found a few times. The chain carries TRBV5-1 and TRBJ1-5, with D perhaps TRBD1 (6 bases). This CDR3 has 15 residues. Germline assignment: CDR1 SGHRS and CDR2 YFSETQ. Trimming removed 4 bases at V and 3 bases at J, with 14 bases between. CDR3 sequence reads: CASSPLDSLNQPQHF. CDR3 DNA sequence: TGCGCCAGCAGCCCGCTGGACAGCCTCAATCAGCCCCAGCATTTT.

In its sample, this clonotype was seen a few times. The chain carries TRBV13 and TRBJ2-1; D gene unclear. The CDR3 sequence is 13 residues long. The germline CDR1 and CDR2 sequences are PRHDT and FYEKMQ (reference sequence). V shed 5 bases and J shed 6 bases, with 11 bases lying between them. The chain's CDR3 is CASSPPPLNEQFF. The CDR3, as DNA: TGTGCCAGCAGCCCGCCGCCCCTCAATGAGCAGTTCTTC. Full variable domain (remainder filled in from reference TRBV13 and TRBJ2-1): AAGVIQSPRHLIKEKRETATLKCYPIPRHDTVYWYQQGPGQDPQFLISFYEKMQSDKGSIPDRFSAQQFSDYHSELNMSSLELGDSALYFCASSPPPLNEQFFGPGTRLTVL.

The CDR3 protein is CASSLGPLGGVAYEQYF. In DNA form, the CDR3 reads TGTGCCAGCAGTTTGGGCCCCCTGGGAGGGGTTGCCTACGAGCAGTACTTC. The V call is TRBV12-3 or TRBV12-4, the J call TRBJ2-7; 7 positions agree with TRBD2. Trimming at V came to 3 bases and at J to 2 bases, leaving 13 bases not matched to a gene. This CDR3 has 17 residues.

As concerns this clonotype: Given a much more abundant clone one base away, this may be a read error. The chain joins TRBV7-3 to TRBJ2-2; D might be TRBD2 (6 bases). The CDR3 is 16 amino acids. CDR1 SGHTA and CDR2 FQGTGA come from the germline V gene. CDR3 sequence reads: CASSLRAGPNTGGLFF. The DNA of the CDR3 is TGTGCCAGCAGCTTAAGGGCAGGGCCAAACACCGGGGGGCTGTTTTTT.

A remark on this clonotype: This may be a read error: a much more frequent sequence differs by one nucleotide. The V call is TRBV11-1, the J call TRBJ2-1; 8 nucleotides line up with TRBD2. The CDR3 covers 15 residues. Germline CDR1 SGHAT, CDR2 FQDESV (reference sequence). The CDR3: CASSPTSGHFNEQSF. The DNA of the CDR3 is TGTGCCAGCAGTCCAACTAGCGGACACTTCAATGAGCAGTCCTTC.